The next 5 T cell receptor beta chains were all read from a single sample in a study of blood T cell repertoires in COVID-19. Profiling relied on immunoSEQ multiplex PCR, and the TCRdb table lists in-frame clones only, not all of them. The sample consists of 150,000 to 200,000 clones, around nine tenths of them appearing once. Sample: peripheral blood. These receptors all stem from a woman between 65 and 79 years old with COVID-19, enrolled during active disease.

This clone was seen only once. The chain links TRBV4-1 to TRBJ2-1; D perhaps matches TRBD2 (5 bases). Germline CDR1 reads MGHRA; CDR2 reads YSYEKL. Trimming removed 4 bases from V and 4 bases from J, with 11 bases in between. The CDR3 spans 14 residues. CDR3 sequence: CASSPEGWYNEQFF. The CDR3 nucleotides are TGCGCCAGCAGCCCCGAGGGATGGTACAATGAGCAGTTCTTC.

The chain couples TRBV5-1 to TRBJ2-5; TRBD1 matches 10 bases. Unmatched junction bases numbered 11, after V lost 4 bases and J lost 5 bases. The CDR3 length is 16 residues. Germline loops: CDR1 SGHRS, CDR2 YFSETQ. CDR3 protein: CASSLARTGGGETQYF. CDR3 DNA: TGCGCCAGCAGCCTCGCTCGGACAGGGGGAGGGGAGACCCAGTACTTC. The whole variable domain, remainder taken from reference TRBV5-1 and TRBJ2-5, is KAGVTQTPRYLIKTRGQQVTLSCSPISGHRSVSWYQQTPGQGLQFLFEYFSETQRNKGNFPGRFSGRQFSNSRSEMNVSTLELGDSALYLCASSLARTGGGETQYFGPGTRLLVL.

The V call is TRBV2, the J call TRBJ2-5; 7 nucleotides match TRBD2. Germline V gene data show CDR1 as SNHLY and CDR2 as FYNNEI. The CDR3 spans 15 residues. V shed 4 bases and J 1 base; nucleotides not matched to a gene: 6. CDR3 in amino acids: CASSVSTGGQETQYF. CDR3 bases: TGTGCCAGCAGTGTTTCCACGGGGGGCCAAGAGACCCAGTACTTC.

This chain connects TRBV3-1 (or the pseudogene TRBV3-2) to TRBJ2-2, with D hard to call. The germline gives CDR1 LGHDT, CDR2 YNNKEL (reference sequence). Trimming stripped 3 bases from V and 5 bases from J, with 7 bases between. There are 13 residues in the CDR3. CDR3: CASSHSATGELFF. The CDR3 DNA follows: TGTGCCAGCAGCCACAGCGCTACCGGGGAGCTGTTTTTT.

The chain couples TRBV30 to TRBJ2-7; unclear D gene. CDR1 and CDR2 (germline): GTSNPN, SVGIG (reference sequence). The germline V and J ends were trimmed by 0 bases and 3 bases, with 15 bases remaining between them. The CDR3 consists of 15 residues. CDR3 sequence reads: CAWSVFSYGIYEQYF. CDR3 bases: TGTGCCTGGAGTGTTTTTAGCTACGGCATCTACGAGCAGTACTTC. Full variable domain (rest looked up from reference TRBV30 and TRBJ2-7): SQTIHQWPATLVQPVGSPLSLECTVEGTSNPNLYWYRQAAGRGLQLLFYSVGIGQISSEVPQNLSASRPQDRQFILSSKKLLLSDSGFYLCAWSVFSYGIYEQYFGPGTRLTVT.